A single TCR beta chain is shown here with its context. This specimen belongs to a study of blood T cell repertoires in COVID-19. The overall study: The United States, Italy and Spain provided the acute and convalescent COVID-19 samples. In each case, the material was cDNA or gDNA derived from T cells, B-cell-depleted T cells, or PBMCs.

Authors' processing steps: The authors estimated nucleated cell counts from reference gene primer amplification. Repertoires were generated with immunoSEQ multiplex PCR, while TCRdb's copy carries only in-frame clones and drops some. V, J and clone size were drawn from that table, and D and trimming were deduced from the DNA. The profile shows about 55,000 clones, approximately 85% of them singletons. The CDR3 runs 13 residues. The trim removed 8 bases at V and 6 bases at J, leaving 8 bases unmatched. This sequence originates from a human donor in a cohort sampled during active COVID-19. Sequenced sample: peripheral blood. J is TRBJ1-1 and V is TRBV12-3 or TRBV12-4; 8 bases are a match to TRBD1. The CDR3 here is CASFAGGFPEAFF. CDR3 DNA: TGTGCCAGCTTTGCAGGGGGCTTCCCTGAAGCTTTCTTT.